One T cell receptor beta chain is described in this entry. As originally analysed: Quantification of nucleated cells was approximated via reference gene primer amplification. Clones were sequenced by immunoSEQ multiplex PCR, and TCRdb holds only the in-frame ones, with some missing. The D gene and trimming were derived from the DNA, and the V and J assignments and clone size from that table. The table shows about 180,000 clones, with roughly nine tenths occurring only once. This sample was included in a study of blood T cell repertoires in COVID-19. Study in general: Some COVID-19 samples were acute and others convalescent; all came from the United States, Italy and Spain. The analysed material was cDNA or gDNA that came from T cells, B-cell-depleted T cells, or PBMCs.

The germline V gene has CDR1 KGHSH and CDR2 LQKENI. The CDR3 has 14 residues. V gave up 6 bases and J gave up 7 bases; unmatched junction bases: 6. Sequencing input: peripheral blood. The chain is built from TRBV18 and TRBJ1-6, with 7 bases that match TRBD1. This clonotype was sampled from a man in his 70s with active or convalescent COVID-19. CDR3 region: CASSLRQGNSPLHF. CDR3 bases: TGTGCCAGCTCCCTGAGACAGGGAAATTCACCCCTCCACTTT.